This T cell receptor beta chain was observed in a study of blood T cell repertoires in COVID-19. Trimming removed 2 bases from V and 5 bases from J, with 7 bases in between. Germline loops: CDR1 SGHTA, CDR2 FQGTGA. This CDR3 spans 13 amino acids. This table comes from immunoSEQ multiplex PCR, and its TCRdb copy is limited to in-frame clones, with some not included. The data show 250,000 to 300,000 clones, roughly 87% seen once. The sequencing input was PBMCs or T cells enriched from blood (not recorded which). The gene calls are TRBV7-3 and TRBJ2-1; D is ambiguous. The sequence derives from a woman aged 25 to 39 who had recovered from COVID-19. The CDR3 loop is CASSLVPDNEQFF. The CDR3 nucleotides are TGTGCCAGCAGCTTAGTTCCGGACAATGAGCAGTTCTTC.